This T cell receptor beta chain was identified during a study of blood T cell repertoires in COVID-19. TCRdb's copy holds only in-frame clones and misses some; the assay was immunoSEQ multiplex PCR. The table lists 150,000 to 250,000 clones, roughly 82% of them singletons. The germline V gene encodes CDR1 SGHKS and CDR2 YYEKEE (reference sequence). The CDR3 is 15 amino acids. Trimming at V came to 3 bases and at J to 5 bases, leaving 7 bases not matched to a gene. The TCR sequence derives from a man aged 40-49 years who had recovered from COVID-19. This sequence joins TRBV5-5 and TRBJ1-1, with 10 bases aligning to TRBD1. Input material: PBMCs or T cells enriched from blood (not recorded which). CDR3 in amino acids: CASSSTGGVGTEAFF. The CDR3 nucleotides are TGTGCCAGCAGCTCGACAGGGGGCGTTGGGACTGAAGCTTTCTTT.